This T cell receptor (beta chain) was identified during a study of T cell responses to AZD1222 COVID-19 vaccine. Germline V gene lookup returns CDR1 LNHDA and CDR2 SQIVND (reference sequence). Trimming shortened V by 3 bases and J by 0 bases, and 11 bases separated the two germline ends. The CDR3 is 16 amino acids. Libraries were prepared by immunoSEQ multiplex PCR; TCRdb keeps only in-frame clonotypes and omits some of them. The sample has 130,000 or so clones; about 86% are singletons. The source was peripheral blood, collected on day 0 of AZD1222 vaccination. The chain carries TRBV19 and TRBJ2-2; D gene uncertain. The TCR comes from an adult in good health. CDR3 region: CASSIYAQANTGELFF. The CDR3 DNA follows: TGTGCCAGTAGTATTTATGCACAAGCGAACACCGGGGAGCTGTTTTTT.